One and the same sample provided the 7 T cell receptor beta chains below, sequenced in a study of OX40 agonist ivuxolimab in advanced cancers. Libraries were prepared by immunoSEQ multiplex PCR; TCRdb keeps only in-frame clonotypes and omits some of them. The sample has fewer than 65,000 clones, 70% to 90% seen once. The specimen was CD4+ or CD8+ T cells sorted from blood, collected in a trial of the OX40 agonist ivuxolimab. These receptors all stem from an adult with an advanced solid tumor such as melanoma, head and neck, liver or kidney cancer.

The V call is TRBV5-6, the J call TRBJ2-7, with D tentatively TRBD2 (6 bases). Germline V gene sequence: CDR1 SGHDT, CDR2 YYEEEE. This CDR3 contains 15 residues. Trimming stripped 7 bases from V and 0 bases from J, with 17 bases between. The CDR3 nucleotides are TGTGCCAGCGCAGGATCCCCGGGGGTCTCCTACGAGCAGTACTTC. Encoded protein: CASAGSPGVSYEQYF.

The rearrangement links TRBV5-1 to TRBJ2-4; no definite D call. The germline gives CDR1 SGHRS, CDR2 YFSETQ. V was trimmed by 5 bases and J by 9 bases, leaving 15 bases between them. This CDR3 has 13 residues. CDR3 region: CASSPVWVGIQYF. CDR3 nucleotide sequence: TGCGCCAGCAGTCCTGTCTGGGTTGGCATTCAGTACTTC.

The V call is TRBV7-9, the J call TRBJ1-3; weak D call: TRBD1 (5 bases). The CDR3 has 16 residues. The ends were cut back, 0 bases at V and 6 bases at J, with 15 bases in the middle. Germline CDR1 is SEHNR and CDR2 is FQNEAQ (reference sequence). In nucleotides, the CDR3 is TGTGCCAGCAGCTTAGCGACACCACGGGGCTTAAACACCATATATTTT. Translating it yields CASSLATPRGLNTIYF.

The chain uses TRBV4-2 and TRBJ2-5, with 11 bases matching TRBD2. The CDR3 consists of 16 residues. Germline values: CDR1 LGHNA, CDR2 YNFKEQ. After removal of 0 bases from V and 5 bases from J, the junction contained 5 bases not matched to a gene. CDR3 coding DNA: TGTGCCAGCAGCCAAGACACTAGCGGGGGCGGGGAGACCCAGTACTTC. It codes for CASSQDTSGGGETQYF.

This clone turned up a few times. This sequence joins TRBV7-6 and TRBJ2-5, with D possibly TRBD2 on 7 matching bases. The CDR3 consists of 15 residues. V lost 6 bases and J 5 bases, leaving 19 bases between the germline ends. CDR1 is SGHVS and CDR2 is FNYEAQ in the germline V gene. Here the CDR3 reads CASRKGGARTETQYF. CDR3 nucleotide sequence: TGTGCCAGCAGGAAGGGGGGGGCCCGGACCGAGACCCAGTACTTC.

The rearrangement uses TRBV6-1 and TRBJ2-2; TRBD1 matches 8 bases. Germline CDR1 MNHNS, CDR2 SASEGT. V dropped 10 bases and J dropped 6; count of bases not matched to a gene: 13. This CDR3 contains 15 residues. The CDR3 here is CATRPAGGFPGELFF. CDR3 DNA: TGTGCCACCCGACCGGCAGGGGGCTTTCCCGGGGAGCTGTTTTTT.

V is TRBV7-2 and J is TRBJ1-1, with a weak D call TRBD1 (5 bases). This CDR3 is built from 16 residues. Germline V gives CDR1 SGHTA, CDR2 FQGNSA. V was pared by 5 bases and J by 11 bases, with 27 bases between. The CDR3 sequence is CASSRKTGLPRTWAFF. The CDR3 DNA is TGTGCCAGCAGCCGTAAGACGGGACTGCCGAGAACTTGGGCTTTCTTT.